This T cell receptor (beta chain) was captured by sequencing in a study of shared clonotypes between healthy human individuals. In the study overall: Used for every donor were three CD4 naive, three CD4 memory, two CD8 naive and one CD8 memory plate.

This CDR3 has 15 residues. The germline gives CDR1 LNHDA, CDR2 SQIVND (reference sequence). Trimming cost V 7 bases and J 4 bases, with 18 bases left between them. It was CD45RO-negative cells, positively selected for CCR7, that made up naive CD8 cells, with terminally differentiated effector memory CD45RA+ cells excluded. The study ran the assay at deep level. This table comes from immunoSEQ multiplex PCR, and its TCRdb copy is limited to in-frame clones, with some not included. Among 1.5 million to 2.5 million clones listed, about 94% were seen once. V is TRBV19 and J is TRBJ2-3; the D is unclear. What was sequenced was naive CD8+ T cells sorted from blood. The TCR originated in a man younger than 35 in good health. The CDR3 nucleotides are TGTGCCAGTACCGCCGCCCAGGTAGGGTCAGATACGCAGTATTTT. It codes for CASTAAQVGSDTQYF.